The 6 T cell receptor beta chains below all came from one sample that was sequenced in a study of blood T cell repertoires in COVID-19. Libraries were prepared by immunoSEQ multiplex PCR; TCRdb keeps only in-frame clonotypes and omits some of them. The table has more than 200,000 clones, just under 90% seen once; the top ten hold 4%. Sequenced: PBMCs or T cells enriched from blood (not recorded which). These receptors came from a woman aged 30 to 39 with acute COVID-19.

V is TRBV7-2 and J is TRBJ1-5; D not certain. Germline assignment: CDR1 SGHTA and CDR2 FQGNSA. This CDR3 region has 14 residues. V was cut by 2 bases and J by 5 bases, with 10 bases left in between. The CDR3 here is CASSLLAPDQPQHF. As DNA, the CDR3 is TGTGCCAGCAGCTTATTAGCCCCGGATCAGCCCCAGCATTTT. Drawing the rest from reference TRBV7-2 and TRBJ1-5, the complete variable domain is GAGVSQSPSNKVTEKGKDVELRCDPISGHTALYWYRQSLGQGLEFLIYFQGNSAPDKSGLPSDRFSAERTGGSVSTLTIQRTQQEDSAVYLCASSLLAPDQPQHFGDGTRLSIL.

The chain has TRBV7-6 and TRBJ2-2; 8 nucleotides align to TRBD1. The V gene's germline CDR1 is SGHVS and CDR2 FNYEAQ. V was pared by 5 bases and J by 4 bases, with 9 bases of the junction left unmatched. This CDR3 comprises 16 residues. CDR3 sequence reads: CASSTYTGGSTGELFF. The CDR3 DNA sequence: TGTGCCAGCAGCACTTACACAGGGGGATCCACCGGGGAGCTGTTTTTT.

The DNA of the CDR3 is TGCAGCGTGGACACAAATTCTAACTATGGCTACACCTTC. Translated: CSVDTNSNYGYTF. The V gene is TRBV29-1, the J gene TRBJ1-2; the D gene is possibly TRBD1 (5 bases). Germline lookup yields CDR1 SQVTM and CDR2 ANQGSEA. The V end lost 6 bases, the J end lost 0 bases, and 11 bases lay between the germline ends. This CDR3 has 13 residues.

This clone has just one count. The rearrangement joins TRBV7-3 to TRBJ1-2, with 11 nucleotides matching TRBD1. The ends lost 2 bases at V and 8 bases at J; junction bases unmatched: 7. This CDR3 has 15 amino acids. Germline loops: CDR1 SGHTA, CDR2 FQGTGA. The CDR3 DNA sequence: TGTGCCAGCAGCTTAGGTGGGGACAGGGGGAGAGGCTACACCTTC. It translates to CASSLGGDRGRGYTF.

The DNA of the CDR3 is TGTGCCAGCAGTTACGTACAGGTCAGGGCCTCCCAGCCCCAGCATTTT. Translation: CASSYVQVRASQPQHF. V gene TRBV6-2 or TRBV6-3 combines with J gene TRBJ1-5; the D gene is possibly TRBD1 (5 bases). The CDR3 totals 16 residues. V gave up 2 bases and J gave up 7 bases, with 18 bases separating them. The V gene's germline CDR1 is MNHEY and CDR2 SVGEGT.

Concerning this clone: In the same sample, other DNA sequences code for this CDR3. The gene calls are TRBV4-1 and TRBJ1-2, with D possibly matching TRBD1 (6 bases). This CDR3 has 13 residues. The germline V gene encodes CDR1 MGHRA and CDR2 YSYEKL. V was clipped by 4 bases and J by 9 bases, with 15 bases between them. The CDR3, as DNA: TGCGCCAGCAGCCCATGGACAGATCCTCGCTACACCTTC. Amino acids: CASSPWTDPRYTF.